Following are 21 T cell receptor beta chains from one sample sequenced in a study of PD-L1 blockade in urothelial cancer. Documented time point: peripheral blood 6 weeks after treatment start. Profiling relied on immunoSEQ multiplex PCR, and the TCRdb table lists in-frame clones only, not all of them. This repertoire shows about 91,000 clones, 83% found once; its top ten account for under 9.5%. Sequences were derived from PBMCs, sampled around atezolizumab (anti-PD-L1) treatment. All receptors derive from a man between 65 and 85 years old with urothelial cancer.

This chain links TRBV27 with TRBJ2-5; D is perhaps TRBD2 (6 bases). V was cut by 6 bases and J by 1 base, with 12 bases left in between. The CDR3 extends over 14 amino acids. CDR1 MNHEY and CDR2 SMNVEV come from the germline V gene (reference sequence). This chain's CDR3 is CASRSLAVQETQYF. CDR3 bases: TGTGCCAGCAGGTCTTTAGCGGTCCAAGAGACCCAGTACTTC.

The CDR3 DNA sequence: TGTGCCAGCACCTGGGACAGGGTAGGAACAGATACGCAGTATTTT. Its translation is CASTWDRVGTDTQYF. This chain connects TRBV2 to TRBJ2-3; 9 positions match TRBD1. V trimming: 7 bases; J trimming: 3 bases; junction bases outside the gene matches: 8. Germline V gives CDR1 SNHLY, CDR2 FYNNEI. The CDR3 runs to 15 residues.

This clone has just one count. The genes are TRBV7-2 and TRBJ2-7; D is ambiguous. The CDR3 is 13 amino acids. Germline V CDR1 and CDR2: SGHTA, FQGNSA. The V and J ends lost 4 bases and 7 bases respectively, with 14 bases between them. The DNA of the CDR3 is TGTGCCAGCAGCTCCTCGTCAGCGTGGGAGCAGTACTTC. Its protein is CASSSSSAWEQYF. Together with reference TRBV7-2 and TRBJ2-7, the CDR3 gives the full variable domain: GAGVSQSPSNKVTEKGKDVELRCDPISGHTALYWYRQSLGQGLEFLIYFQGNSAPDKSGLPSDRFSAERTGGSVSTLTIQRTQQEDSAVYLCASSSSSAWEQYFGPGTRLTVT.

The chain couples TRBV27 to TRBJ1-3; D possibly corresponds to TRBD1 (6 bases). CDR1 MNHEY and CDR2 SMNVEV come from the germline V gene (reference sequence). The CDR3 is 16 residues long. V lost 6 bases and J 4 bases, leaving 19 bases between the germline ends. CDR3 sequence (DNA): TGTGCCAGCAGCCCCTCCTCCCGGGACATCGGAAACACCATATATTTT. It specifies CASSPSSRDIGNTIYF.

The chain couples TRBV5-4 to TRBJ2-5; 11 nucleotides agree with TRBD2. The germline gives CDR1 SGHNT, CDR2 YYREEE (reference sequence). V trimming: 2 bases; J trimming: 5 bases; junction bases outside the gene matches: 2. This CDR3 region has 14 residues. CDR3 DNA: TGTGCCAGCAGCTTACTAGCGGGGGTGGAGACCCAGTACTTC. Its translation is CASSLLAGVETQYF.

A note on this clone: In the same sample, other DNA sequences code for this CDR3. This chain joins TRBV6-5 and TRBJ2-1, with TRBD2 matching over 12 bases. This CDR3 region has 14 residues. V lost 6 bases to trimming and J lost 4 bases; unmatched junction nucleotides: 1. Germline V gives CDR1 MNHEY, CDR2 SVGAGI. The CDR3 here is CASRGLAGYNEQFF. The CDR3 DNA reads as TGTGCCAGCAGAGGACTAGCGGGATACAATGAGCAGTTCTTC.

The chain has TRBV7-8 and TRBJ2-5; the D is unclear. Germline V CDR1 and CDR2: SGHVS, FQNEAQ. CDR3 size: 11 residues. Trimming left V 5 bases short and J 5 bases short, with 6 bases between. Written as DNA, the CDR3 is TGTGCCAGCAGCCTCCTGGAGACCCAGTACTTC. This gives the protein CASSLLETQYF. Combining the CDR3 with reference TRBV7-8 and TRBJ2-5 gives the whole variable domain GAGVSQSPRYKVAKRGQDVALRCDPISGHVSLFWYQQALGQGPEFLTYFQNEAQLDKSGLPSDRFFAERPEGSVSTLKIQRTQQEDSAVYLCASSLLETQYFGPGTRLLVL.

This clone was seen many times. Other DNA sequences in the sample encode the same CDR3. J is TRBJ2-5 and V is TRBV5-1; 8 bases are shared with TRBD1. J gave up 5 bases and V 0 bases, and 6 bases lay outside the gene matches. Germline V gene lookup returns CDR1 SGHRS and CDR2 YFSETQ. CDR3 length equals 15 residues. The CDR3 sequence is CASSLGQGAGETQYF. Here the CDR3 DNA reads TGCGCCAGCAGCTTGGGGCAGGGGGCTGGGGAGACCCAGTACTTC.

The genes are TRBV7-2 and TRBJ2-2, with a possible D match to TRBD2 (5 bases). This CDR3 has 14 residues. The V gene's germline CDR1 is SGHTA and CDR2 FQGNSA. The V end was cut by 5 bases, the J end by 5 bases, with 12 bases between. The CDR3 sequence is CASSPLAGTGELFF. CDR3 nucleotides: TGTGCCAGCAGCCCCCTAGCAGGAACCGGGGAGCTGTTTTTT.

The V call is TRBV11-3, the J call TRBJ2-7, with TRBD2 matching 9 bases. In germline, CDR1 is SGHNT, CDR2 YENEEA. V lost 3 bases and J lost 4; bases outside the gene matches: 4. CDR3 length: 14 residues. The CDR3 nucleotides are TGTGCCAGCAGCTTCCGTAGCGGGAGTTACGAGCAGTACTTC. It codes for CASSFRSGSYEQYF.

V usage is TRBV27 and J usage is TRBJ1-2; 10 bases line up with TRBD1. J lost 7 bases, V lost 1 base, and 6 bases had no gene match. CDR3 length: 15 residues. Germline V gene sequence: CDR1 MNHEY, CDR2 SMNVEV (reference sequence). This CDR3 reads CASSLWSGQGGGYTF. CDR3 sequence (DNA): TGTGCCAGCAGTTTATGGTCCGGACAGGGGGGTGGCTACACCTTC.

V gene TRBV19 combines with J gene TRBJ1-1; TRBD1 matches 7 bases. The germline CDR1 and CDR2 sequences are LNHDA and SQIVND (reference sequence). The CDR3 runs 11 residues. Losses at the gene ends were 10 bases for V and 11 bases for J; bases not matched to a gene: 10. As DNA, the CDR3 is TGTGCCACCCGCCGGGCAGGGGGGGCTTTCTTT. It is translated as CATRRAGGAFF.

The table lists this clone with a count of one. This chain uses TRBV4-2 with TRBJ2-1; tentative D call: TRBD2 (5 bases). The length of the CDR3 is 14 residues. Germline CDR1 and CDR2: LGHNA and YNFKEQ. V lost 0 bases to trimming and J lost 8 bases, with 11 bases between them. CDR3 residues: CASSQDMRVDEQFF. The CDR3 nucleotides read TGTGCCAGCAGCCAAGATATGCGGGTGGATGAGCAGTTCTTC.

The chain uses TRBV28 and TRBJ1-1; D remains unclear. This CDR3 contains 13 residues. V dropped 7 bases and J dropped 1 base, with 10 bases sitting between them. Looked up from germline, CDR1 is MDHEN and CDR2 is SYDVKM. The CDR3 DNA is TGTGCCAGCATCCTTACACAGAACACTGAAGCTTTCTTT. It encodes CASILTQNTEAFF.

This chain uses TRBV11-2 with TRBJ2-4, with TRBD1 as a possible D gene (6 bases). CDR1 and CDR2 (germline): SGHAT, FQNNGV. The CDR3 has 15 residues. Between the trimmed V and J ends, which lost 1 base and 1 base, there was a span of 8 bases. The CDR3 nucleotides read TGTGCCAGCAGCTTAGGTCAGGGGGCCAAAAACATTCAGTACTTC. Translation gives CASSLGQGAKNIQYF.

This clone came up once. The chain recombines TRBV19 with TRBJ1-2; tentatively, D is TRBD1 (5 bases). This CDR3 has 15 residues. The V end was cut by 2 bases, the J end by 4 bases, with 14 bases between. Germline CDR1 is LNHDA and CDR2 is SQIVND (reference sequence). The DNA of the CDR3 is TGTGCCAGTAGTATACGGGCGGGGCTGACCTATGGCTACACCTTC. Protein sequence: CASSIRAGLTYGYTF. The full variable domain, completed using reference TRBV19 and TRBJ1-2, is DGGITQSPKYLFRKEGQNVTLSCEQNLNHDAMYWYRQDPGQGLRLIYYSQIVNDFQKGDIAEGYSVSREKKESFPLTVTSAQKNPTAFYLCASSIRAGLTYGYTFGSGTRLTVV.

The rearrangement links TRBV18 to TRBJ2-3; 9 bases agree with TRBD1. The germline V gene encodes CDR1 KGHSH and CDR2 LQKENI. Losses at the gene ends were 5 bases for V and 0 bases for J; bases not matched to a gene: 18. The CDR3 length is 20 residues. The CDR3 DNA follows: TGTGCCAGCTCAGGACCCGGGACAGGGACGGCGGAGCCTAGCACAGATACGCAGTATTTT. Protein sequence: CASSGPGTGTAEPSTDTQYF.

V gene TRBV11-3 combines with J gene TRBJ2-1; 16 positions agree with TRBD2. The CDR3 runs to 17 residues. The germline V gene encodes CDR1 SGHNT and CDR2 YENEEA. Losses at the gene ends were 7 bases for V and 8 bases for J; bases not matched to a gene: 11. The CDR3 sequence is CASTLGTSGRGGDEQFF. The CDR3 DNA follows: TGTGCCAGCACCCTTGGGACTAGCGGGAGGGGCGGCGATGAGCAGTTCTTC.

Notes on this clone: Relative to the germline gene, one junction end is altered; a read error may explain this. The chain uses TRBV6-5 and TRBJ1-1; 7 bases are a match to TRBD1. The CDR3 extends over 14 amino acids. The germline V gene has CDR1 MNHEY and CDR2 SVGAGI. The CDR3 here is CAISMGQFNTEAFF. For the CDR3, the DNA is TGTGCCATCAGTATGGGACAGTTCAACACTGAAGCTTTCTTT.

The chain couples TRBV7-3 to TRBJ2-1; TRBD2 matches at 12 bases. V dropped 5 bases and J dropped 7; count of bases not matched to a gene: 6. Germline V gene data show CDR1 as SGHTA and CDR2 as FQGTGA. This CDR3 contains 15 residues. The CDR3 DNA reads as TGTGCCAGCAGCGTGACTAGCGGGAGACTAAATGAGCAGTTCTTC. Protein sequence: CASSVTSGRLNEQFF.

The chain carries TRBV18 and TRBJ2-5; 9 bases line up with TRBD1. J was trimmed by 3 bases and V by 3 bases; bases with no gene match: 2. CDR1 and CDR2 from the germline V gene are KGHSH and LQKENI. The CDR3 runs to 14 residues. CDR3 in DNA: TGTGCCAGCTCACCTGACAGGGGGGAAGAGACCCAGTACTTC. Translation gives CASSPDRGEETQYF.